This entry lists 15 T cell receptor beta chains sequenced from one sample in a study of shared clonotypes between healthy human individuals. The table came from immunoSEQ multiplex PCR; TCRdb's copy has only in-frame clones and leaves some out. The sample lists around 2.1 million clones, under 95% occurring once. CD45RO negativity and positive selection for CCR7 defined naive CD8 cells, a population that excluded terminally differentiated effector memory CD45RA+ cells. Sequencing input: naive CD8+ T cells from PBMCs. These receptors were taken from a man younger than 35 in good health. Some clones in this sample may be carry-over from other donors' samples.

The CDR3 coding sequence is TGTGCCAGCTCCCCCCCGCTAGATCGCGGTGAGCAGTTCTTC. It translates to CASSPPLDRGEQFF. The chain has TRBV6-5 and TRBJ2-1; D not resolved. The CDR3 totals 14 residues. Trimming cost V 8 bases and J 9 bases, with 20 bases left between them. The germline V gene encodes CDR1 MNHEY and CDR2 SVGAGI.

CDR3: CASSGLAGESNEQYF. CDR3 in DNA: TGTGCCAGCAGTGGACTAGCGGGAGAAAGCAACGAGCAGTACTTC. The chain is built from TRBV9 and TRBJ2-7, with 13 nucleotides matching TRBD2. The V gene end was trimmed by 5 bases and the J gene end by 5 bases; junction bases not matched to a gene: 7. Germline CDR1 and CDR2: SGDLS and YYNGEE. CDR3 length equals 15 residues. Complete variable domain (other parts from reference TRBV9 and TRBJ2-7): DSGVTQTPKHLITATGQRVTLRCSPRSGDLSVYWYQQSLDQGLQFLIQYYNGEERAKGNILERFSAQQFPDLHSELNLSSLELGDSALYFCASSGLAGESNEQYFGPGTRLTVT.

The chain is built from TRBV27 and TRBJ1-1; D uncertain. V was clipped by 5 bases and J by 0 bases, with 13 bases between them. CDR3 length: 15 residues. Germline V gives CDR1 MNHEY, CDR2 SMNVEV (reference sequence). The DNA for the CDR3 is TGTGCCAGCAGTACCTCGGACGGATTGAACACTGAAGCTTTCTTT. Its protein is CASSTSDGLNTEAFF.

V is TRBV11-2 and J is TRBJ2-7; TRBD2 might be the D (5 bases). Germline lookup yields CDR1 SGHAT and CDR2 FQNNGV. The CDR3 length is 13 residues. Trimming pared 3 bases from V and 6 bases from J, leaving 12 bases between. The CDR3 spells CASSFSEGFEQYF. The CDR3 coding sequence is TGTGCCAGCAGCTTTTCTGAGGGATTCGAGCAGTACTTC.

The chain's CDR3 is CASSTPAGGQFF. DNA of the CDR3: TGTGCCAGCAGTACCCCGGCGGGGGGGCAGTTCTTC. The chain links TRBV28 to TRBJ2-1; 8 nucleotides match TRBD2. The CDR3 contains 12 residues. Losses at the gene ends were 5 bases for V and 12 bases for J; bases not matched to a gene: 6. Looked up from germline, CDR1 is MDHEN and CDR2 is SYDVKM.

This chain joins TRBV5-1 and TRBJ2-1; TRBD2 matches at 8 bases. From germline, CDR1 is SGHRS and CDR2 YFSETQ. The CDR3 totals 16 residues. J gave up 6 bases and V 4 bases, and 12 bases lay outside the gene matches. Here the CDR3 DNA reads TGCGCCAGCAGCCCTTCAGCGGGAGTGCTCGGCAATGAGCAGTTCTTC. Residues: CASSPSAGVLGNEQFF.

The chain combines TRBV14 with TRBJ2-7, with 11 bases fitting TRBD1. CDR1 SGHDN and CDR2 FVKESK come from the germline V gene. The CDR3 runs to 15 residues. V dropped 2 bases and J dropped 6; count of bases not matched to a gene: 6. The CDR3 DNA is TGTGCCAGCAGCCAACCCCGGACAGGGGGCATCGAGCAGTACTTC. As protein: CASSQPRTGGIEQYF.

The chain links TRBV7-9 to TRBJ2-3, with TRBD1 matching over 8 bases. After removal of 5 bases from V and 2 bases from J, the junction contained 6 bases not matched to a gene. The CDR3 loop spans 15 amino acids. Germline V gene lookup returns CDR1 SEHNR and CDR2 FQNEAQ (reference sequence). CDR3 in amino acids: CASSPTGANTDTQYF. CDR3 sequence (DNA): TGTGCCAGCAGCCCGACAGGGGCCAACACAGATACGCAGTATTTT. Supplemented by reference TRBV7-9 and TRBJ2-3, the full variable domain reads DTGVSQNPRHKITKRGQNVTFRCDPISEHNRLYWYRQTLGQGPEFLTYFQNEAQLEKSRLLSDRFSAERPKGSFSTLEIQRTEQGDSAMYLCASSPTGANTDTQYFGPGTRLTVL.

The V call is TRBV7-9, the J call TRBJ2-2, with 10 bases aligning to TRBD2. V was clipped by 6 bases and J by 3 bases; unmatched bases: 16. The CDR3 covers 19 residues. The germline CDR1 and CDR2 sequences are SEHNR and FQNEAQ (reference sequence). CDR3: CASRSPGNLAGVDTGELFF. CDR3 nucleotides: TGTGCCAGCAGATCCCCGGGGAACCTAGCGGGAGTTGACACCGGGGAGCTGTTTTTT. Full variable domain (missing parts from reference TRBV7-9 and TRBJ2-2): DTGVSQNPRHKITKRGQNVTFRCDPISEHNRLYWYRQTLGQGPEFLTYFQNEAQLEKSRLLSDRFSAERPKGSFSTLEIQRTEQGDSAMYLCASRSPGNLAGVDTGELFFGEGSRLTVL.

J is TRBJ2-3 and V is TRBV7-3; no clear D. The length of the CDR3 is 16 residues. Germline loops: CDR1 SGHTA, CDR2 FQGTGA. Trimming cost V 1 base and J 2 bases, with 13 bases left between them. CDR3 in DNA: TGTGCCAGCAGCTTAAGTGTTGGCAAGTTCACAGATACGCAGTATTTT. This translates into CASSLSVGKFTDTQYF.

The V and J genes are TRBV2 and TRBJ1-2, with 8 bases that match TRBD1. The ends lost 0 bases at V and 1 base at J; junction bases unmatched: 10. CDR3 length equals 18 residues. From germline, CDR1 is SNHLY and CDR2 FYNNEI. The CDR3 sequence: CASSEAKTRGLGNYGYTF. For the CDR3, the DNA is TGTGCCAGCAGTGAAGCGAAGACCAGGGGGCTGGGTAACTATGGCTACACCTTC.

The chain's CDR3 is CASSLLPGGRNNEQFF. The DNA for the CDR3 is TGTGCCAGCAGTCTACTCCCTGGTGGGAGGAACAATGAGCAGTTCTTC. V and J are TRBV27 and TRBJ2-1; a weak D match, TRBD2 (6 bases). CDR3 length: 16 amino acids. Germline loops: CDR1 MNHEY, CDR2 SMNVEV (reference sequence). V was clipped by 5 bases and J by 5 bases, with 19 bases between them.

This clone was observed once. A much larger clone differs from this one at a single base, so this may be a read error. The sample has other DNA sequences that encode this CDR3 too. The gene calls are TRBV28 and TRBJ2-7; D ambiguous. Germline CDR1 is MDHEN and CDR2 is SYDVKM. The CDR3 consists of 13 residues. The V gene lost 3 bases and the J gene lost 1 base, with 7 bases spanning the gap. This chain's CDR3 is CASSFGQSYEQYF. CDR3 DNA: TGTGCCAGCAGTTTTGGGCAGTCCTACGAGCAGTACTTC.

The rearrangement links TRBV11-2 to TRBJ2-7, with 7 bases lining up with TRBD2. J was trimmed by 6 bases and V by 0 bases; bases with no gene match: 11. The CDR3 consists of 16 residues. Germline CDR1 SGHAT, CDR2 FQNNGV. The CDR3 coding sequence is TGTGCCAGCAGCTTAGATCGGACTAGAGTTCTCTCCGAGCAGTACTTC. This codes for CASSLDRTRVLSEQYF. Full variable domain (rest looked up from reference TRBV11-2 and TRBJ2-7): EAGVAQSPRYKIIEKRQSVAFWCNPISGHATLYWYQQILGQGPKLLIQFQNNGVVDDSQLPKDRFSAERLKGVDSTLKIQPAKLEDSAVYLCASSLDRTRVLSEQYFGPGTRLTVT.

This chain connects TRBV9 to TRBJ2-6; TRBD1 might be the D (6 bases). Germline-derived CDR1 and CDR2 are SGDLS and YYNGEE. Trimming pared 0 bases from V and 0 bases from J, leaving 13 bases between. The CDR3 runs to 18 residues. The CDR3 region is CASSVVWGPLSGANVLTF. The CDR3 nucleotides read TGTGCCAGCAGCGTAGTTTGGGGGCCCCTCTCTGGGGCCAACGTCCTGACTTTC.